This T cell receptor beta chain comes out of a study of shared clonotypes between healthy human individuals. Findings and limits, study-wide: Generally, naive subsets (rather than memory subsets) showed larger estimated richness. Compared with clonotypes that all four donors shared, non-shared clonotypes had lower generation probabilities.

This CDR3 spans 11 amino acids. The V end lost 2 bases, the J end lost 6 bases, and 4 bases lay between the germline ends. Germline V gene lookup returns CDR1 SGHTA and CDR2 FQGNSA. As regards this clone: The antigen is unknown.

Original handling: ImmunoSEQ supplied junction-only sequences lacking quality scores, so filtering was different. The table came from immunoSEQ multiplex PCR; TCRdb's copy has only in-frame clones and leaves some out. V and J calls and clone size follow that table, whereas D and trimming were derived from the DNA. Of millions of clones in the sample, 85% to 95% are singletons; the top ten hold around 0.14%. J is TRBJ1-1 and V is TRBV7-2; D remains unclear. This TCR was recovered from a man aged 18 to 30 in good health. What was sequenced was naive CD4+ T cells sorted from blood. Subset reported: CD45RA+ positively selected. CDR3 in DNA: TGTGCCAGCAGCTTATGGGCTGAAGCTTTCTTT. Translated, it gives CASSLWAEAFF.